Given below is one T cell receptor beta chain in context. Its antigen is not known. The data were taken from a study of PD-1 blockade in classical Hodgkin lymphoma. Findings and caveats of the study: Newly diagnosed patients reportedly trailed healthy donors in baseline TCR diversity. Repertoires differed for reasons still undefined, possibly disease activity or prior therapy.

Losses at the gene ends were 5 bases for V and 1 base for J; bases not matched to a gene: 2. Germline V lookup: CDR1 SGHNT, CDR2 YENEEA. This CDR3 is built from 15 residues. Autologous stem cell transplantation was followed by relapse in every patient, and brentuximab vedotin exposure varied. Classification of best responses gave complete response, partial response or progressive disease. Using immunoSEQ multiplex PCR, the repertoire was profiled, and TCRdb retains in-frame clones only, with some absent. The sample has about 97,000 clones, approximately 83% seen once; the top ten hold about 12%. The V call is TRBV11-3, the J call TRBJ2-1; TRBD1 matches 10 bases. The input for sequencing was peripheral blood mononuclear cells (PBMCs), taken at baseline. The TCR originated in a human donor with classical Hodgkin lymphoma. The CDR3 reads CASSTDRGSYNEQFF. The CDR3 nucleotides are TGTGCCAGCAGCACGGACAGGGGGTCCTACAATGAGCAGTTCTTC. Based on the CDR3 plus reference TRBV11-3 and TRBJ2-1, the full variable domain is EAGVVQSPRYKIIEKKQPVAFWCNPISGHNTLYWYLQNLGQGPELLIRYENEEAVDDSQLPKDRFSAERLKGVDSTLKIQPAELGDSAVYLCASSTDRGSYNEQFFGPGTRLTVL.